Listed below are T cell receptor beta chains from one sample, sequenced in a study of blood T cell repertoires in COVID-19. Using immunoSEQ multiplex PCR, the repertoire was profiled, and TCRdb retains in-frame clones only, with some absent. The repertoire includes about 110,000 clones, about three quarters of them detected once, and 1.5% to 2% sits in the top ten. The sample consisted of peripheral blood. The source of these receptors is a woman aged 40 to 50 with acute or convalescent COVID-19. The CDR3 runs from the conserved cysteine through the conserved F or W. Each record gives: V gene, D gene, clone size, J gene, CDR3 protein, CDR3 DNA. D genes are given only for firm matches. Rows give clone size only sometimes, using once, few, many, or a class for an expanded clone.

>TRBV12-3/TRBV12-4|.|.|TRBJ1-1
CASSPRRVEAFF
TGTGCCAGCAGCCCGAGACGGGTTGAAGCTTTCTTT
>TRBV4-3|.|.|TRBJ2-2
CASSQDRTGFGGELFF
TGCGCCAGCAGCCAAGATCGAACAGGGTTCGGCGGGGAGCTGTTTTTT
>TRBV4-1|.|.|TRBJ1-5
CASSQDRGNQPQHF
TGCGCCAGCAGCCAAGATCGGGGGAATCAGCCCCAGCATTTT
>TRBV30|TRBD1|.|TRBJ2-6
CAWTRGRISGANVLTF
TGTGCCTGGACGAGGGGGCGTATCTCTGGGGCCAACGTCCTGACTTTC
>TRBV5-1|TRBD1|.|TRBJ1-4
CASSIMTGNNEKLFF
TGCGCCAGCAGCATTATGACAGGGAATAATGAAAAACTGTTTTTT
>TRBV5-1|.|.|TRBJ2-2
CASSGDTYTGELFF
TGCGCCAGCAGCGGGGACACTTACACCGGGGAGCTGTTTTTT
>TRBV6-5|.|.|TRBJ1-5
CASRRESRQPQHF
TGTGCCAGCCGGCGGGAATCTCGTCAGCCCCAGCATTTT
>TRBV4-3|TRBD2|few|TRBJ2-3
CASSQDAGGGTDTQYF
TGCGCCAGCAGCCAAGATGCGGGGGGCGGCACAGATACGCAGTATTTT
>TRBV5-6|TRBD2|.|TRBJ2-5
CASSLALPSGNRETQYF
TGTGCCAGCAGCTTGGCCTTGCCTAGCGGGAACCGGGAGACCCAGTACTTC
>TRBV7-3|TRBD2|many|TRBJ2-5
CASSLGGGSSPGETQYF
TGTGCCAGCAGCTTAGGCGGGGGGTCCTCCCCGGGAGAGACCCAGTACTTC
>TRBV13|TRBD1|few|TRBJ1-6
CASSYDTGAPLHF
TGTGCCAGCAGCTACGATACAGGGGCACCCCTCCACTTT
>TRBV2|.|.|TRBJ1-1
CATPTEWNTEAFF
TGTGCCACCCCAACGGAGTGGAACACTGAAGCTTTCTTT
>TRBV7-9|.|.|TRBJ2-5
CASSFGRGTQETQYF
TGTGCCAGCAGCTTTGGCCGGGGTACGCAAGAGACCCAGTACTTC
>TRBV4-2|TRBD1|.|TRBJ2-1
CASSQEWSGGNEQFF
TGTGCCAGCAGCCAAGAGTGGTCAGGGGGCAATGAGCAGTTCTTC
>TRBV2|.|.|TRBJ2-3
CASSEDSTGTDTQYF
TGTGCCAGCAGTGAGGACAGTACGGGCACAGATACGCAGTATTTT
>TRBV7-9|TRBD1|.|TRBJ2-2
CATNSGTGSTGELFF
TGTGCCACCAACTCCGGGACAGGGAGCACCGGGGAGCTGTTTTTT
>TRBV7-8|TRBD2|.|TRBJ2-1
CASSPPAGRYNEQFF
TGTGCCAGCAGCCCCCCAGCGGGGCGGTACAATGAGCAGTTCTTC
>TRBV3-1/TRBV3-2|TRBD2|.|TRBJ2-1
CASRAERGGGEQFF
TGTGCCAGCAGAGCGGAGCGGGGGGGCGGTGAGCAGTTCTTC
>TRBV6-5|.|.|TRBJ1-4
CASSLESTNEKLFF
TGTGCCAGCAGTTTGGAGTCAACTAATGAAAAACTGTTTTTT
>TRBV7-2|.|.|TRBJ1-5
CASSLVPGPNQPQHF
TGTGCCAGCAGCTTAGTACCAGGGCCCAATCAGCCCCAGCATTTT
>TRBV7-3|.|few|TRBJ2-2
CASSLTRDGELFF
TGTGCCAGCAGCTTAACGCGGGACGGGGAGCTGTTTTTT
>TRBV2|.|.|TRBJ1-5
CASAPDNQPQHF
TGTGCCAGCGCTCCAGATAATCAGCCCCAGCATTTT
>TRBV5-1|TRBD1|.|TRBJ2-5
CASSFISRGETQYF
TGCGCCAGCAGCTTCATCAGCAGGGGGGAGACCCAGTACTTC